This TCR beta chain was sequenced during a study of cytomegalovirus exposure and HLA in healthy donors. This CDR3 region has 11 residues. The germline CDR1 and CDR2 sequences are KGHSH and LQKENI. V lost 3 bases, J lost 3 bases, and 2 bases lay in between. Regarding the study as a whole: Researchers left out some V segments, among them TRBV6-2 and TRBV6-3, as indistinguishable. Most TCR sequences were seen very rarely across donors, but some public TCRs occurred in many. Productive status was seen about 90% or about 30% of the time for most TCR beta V segments in an earlier analysis.

Both 60 Vbeta primers and 13 Jbeta primers went into the PCR. Profiled with immunoSEQ multiplex PCR; TCRdb holds only in-frame clones, not every one. The sample comprises approximately 120,000 clones, approximately 71% of which are singletons, and approximately 5.5% rests with the top ten. In the case of this clone: What it binds is not known.

The chain joins TRBV18 to TRBJ2-5, with no clear D. The clonotype was recovered from a woman between 65 and 79 years old in good health and CMV-seropositive. Input material: PBMCs. The CDR3 here is CASSPEETQYF. In nucleotides, the CDR3 is TGTGCCAGCTCACCCGAAGAGACCCAGTACTTC.